This passage covers 29 T cell receptor beta chains from one sample sequenced in a study of beta chain features in type 1 diabetes. Every bit of the isolated RNA underwent reverse transcription, so sequencing read expressed TCRB transcripts. Sequencing was performed with immunoSEQ multiplex PCR; in TCRdb, only in-frame clones are kept and a portion is missing. The sample carries 850,000 to 900,000 clones, about 17% recorded once. Sequencing used naive CD4+ T cells from blood. The receptors here all came from a young woman in good health.

The CDR3 DNA is TGCGCCAGCAGCTCTCCGCAACACACAGATACGCAGTATTTT. Protein: CASSSPQHTDTQYF. This sequence joins TRBV5-1 and TRBJ2-3, with D uncertain. The CDR3 extends over 14 amino acids. V was pared by 3 bases and J by 2 bases, with 10 bases between. Germline V gene sequence: CDR1 SGHRS, CDR2 YFSETQ.

This clone was seen only a few times. The chain links TRBV27 to TRBJ1-2; a possible D gene is TRBD1 (5 bases). Germline CDR1 and CDR2: MNHEY and SMNVEV (reference sequence). Trimming shortened V by 6 bases and J by 4 bases, and 15 bases separated the two germline ends. There are 14 residues in the CDR3. This CDR3 reads CASSLGRQPYGYTF. The CDR3 bases are TGTGCCAGCAGCTTGGGGCGACAGCCCTATGGCTACACCTTC.

This clone was seen a handful of times. The V gene is TRBV2, the J gene TRBJ1-5; D may be TRBD1 (5 bases). V lost 3 bases to trimming and J lost 5 bases, with 17 bases between them. The CDR3 totals 16 residues. Germline V lookup: CDR1 SNHLY, CDR2 FYNNEI. In DNA, the CDR3 is TGTGCCAGCAGTGACGAAAAGGGGAGCCTATATCAGCCCCAGCATTTT. Translation gives CASSDEKGSLYQPQHF.

The V gene is TRBV6-5, the J gene TRBJ2-7; D ambiguous. Germline V gene data show CDR1 as MNHEY and CDR2 as SVGAGI. The CDR3 length is 12 residues. With 6 bases removed from V and 5 bases from J, the gap between germline ends came to 11 bases. CDR3 coding DNA: TGTGCCAGCAGGGGTTGGTTAGACGAGCAGTACTTC. This codes for CASRGWLDEQYF.

This clone came up a few times. This chain joins TRBV5-4 and TRBJ2-1; tentative D call: TRBD2 (6 bases). Germline lookup yields CDR1 SGHNT and CDR2 YYREEE (reference sequence). The CDR3 runs to 15 residues. V lost 4 bases to trimming and J lost 0 bases, with 11 bases between them. CDR3 DNA sequence: TGTGCCAGCAGCCCCCGGGAGAGCTCCTACAATGAGCAGTTCTTC. Its translation: CASSPRESSYNEQFF.

CDR3 nucleotides: TGTGCCAGCTCACCAAATCTAGGGAAAGATGAAAAACTGTTTTTT. This sequence encodes CASSPNLGKDEKLFF. This sequence joins TRBV18 and TRBJ1-4; the D is unclear. CDR3 length: 15 amino acids. Germline assignment: CDR1 KGHSH and CDR2 LQKENI. Trimming left V 2 bases short and J 6 bases short, with 13 bases between.

The chain couples TRBV18 to TRBJ1-1; D possibly corresponds to TRBD1 (6 bases). Germline V lookup: CDR1 KGHSH, CDR2 LQKENI. The CDR3 spans 14 residues. V gave up 4 bases and J gave up 7 bases, with 16 bases separating them. The CDR3, as DNA: TGTGCCAGCTCACGCGGGTTGGCGACAGGTGAAGCTTTCTTT. This codes for CASSRGLATGEAFF.

The chain employs TRBV7-2 and TRBJ2-6; D is undetermined. Between the trimmed V and J ends, which lost 6 bases and 4 bases, there was a span of 13 bases. Per germline, CDR1 SGHTA and CDR2 FQGNSA. The CDR3 contains 15 residues. CDR3 in DNA: TGTGCCAGCAGTTACACGGGCGTGGGGGCCAACGTCCTGACTTTC. Its translation: CASSYTGVGANVLTF.

V usage is TRBV19 and J usage is TRBJ2-3, with D possibly matching TRBD1 (5 bases). The length of the CDR3 is 15 residues. From germline, CDR1 is LNHDA and CDR2 SQIVND (reference sequence). The V gene lost 2 bases and the J gene lost 2 bases, with 11 bases spanning the gap. CDR3 in amino acids: CASSIQGLYTDTQYF. CDR3 nucleotides: TGTGCCAGTAGTATACAGGGTTTATACACAGATACGCAGTATTTT.

The chain uses TRBV7-2 and TRBJ2-7, with D tentatively TRBD2 (6 bases). The CDR3 is made up of 15 amino acids. CDR1 is SGHTA, CDR2 FQGNSA, per germline. The ends were cut back, 2 bases at V and 6 bases at J, with 17 bases in the middle. Written as DNA, the CDR3 is TGTGCCAGCAGCTTAATGGGGGGATCGATACCCGAGCAGTACTTC. Amino acid sequence: CASSLMGGSIPEQYF. The full variable domain, completed using reference TRBV7-2 and TRBJ2-7, is GAGVSQSPSNKVTEKGKDVELRCDPISGHTALYWYRQSLGQGLEFLIYFQGNSAPDKSGLPSDRFSAERTGGSVSTLTIQRTQQEDSAVYLCASSLMGGSIPEQYFGPGTRLTVT.

The J gene is TRBJ1-4, the V gene TRBV29-1, with D unresolved. The CDR3 totals 13 residues. Germline lookup yields CDR1 SQVTM and CDR2 ANQGSEA. V was clipped by 4 bases and J by 4 bases, with 10 bases between them. In DNA, the CDR3 is TGCAGCGTTGGGACGGTCTATAATGAAAAACTGTTTTTT. This gives the protein CSVGTVYNEKLFF. Together with reference TRBV29-1 and TRBJ1-4, the CDR3 gives the full variable domain: SAVISQKPSRDICQRGTSLTIQCQVDSQVTMMFWYRQQPGQSLTLIATANQGSEATYESGFVIDKFPISRPNLTFSTLTVSNMSPEDSSIYLCSVGTVYNEKLFFGSGTQLSVL.

In its sample, this clone was seen a few times. The genes are TRBV7-2 and TRBJ2-7, with D possibly TRBD1 on 6 matching bases. Germline V gene data show CDR1 as SGHTA and CDR2 as FQGNSA. This CDR3 spans 16 amino acids. V was pared by 5 bases and J by 4 bases, with 21 bases between. The DNA of the CDR3 is TGTGCCAGCAGCAAGGGAATCAGGACAGAAATATACGAGCAGTACTTC. Translating it yields CASSKGIRTEIYEQYF.

In this sample, this clone turned up a few times. The chain uses TRBV23-1 and TRBJ1-5; D is possibly TRBD1 (5 bases). TRBV23-1 belongs to the ORF category, with a function that is uncertain. This CDR3 has 16 residues. The V and J ends lost 3 bases and 0 bases respectively, with 12 bases between them. The CDR3 here is CASSQEGRDSNQPQHF. CDR3 DNA: TGCGCCAGCAGTCAGGAGGGGAGAGATAGCAATCAGCCCCAGCATTTT.

The gene calls are TRBV19 and TRBJ1-1; no reliable D call. The CDR3 spans 13 residues. The germline V and J ends were trimmed by 3 bases and 4 bases, with 9 bases remaining between them. Germline loops: CDR1 LNHDA, CDR2 SQIVND (reference sequence). CDR3: CASSMGAGTEAFF. The CDR3 DNA reads as TGTGCCAGTAGTATGGGCGCGGGCACTGAAGCTTTCTTT.

The chain employs TRBV6-6 and TRBJ1-5; D possibly corresponds to TRBD1 (5 bases). The CDR3 loop spans 14 amino acids. From germline, CDR1 is MNHNY and CDR2 SVGAGI (reference sequence). V was pared by 6 bases and J by 3 bases, with 12 bases between. This CDR3 is CASSPTGFNQPQHF. CDR3 nucleotides: TGTGCCAGCAGCCCCACAGGCTTCAATCAGCCCCAGCATTTT.

This sequence joins TRBV28 and TRBJ2-2; D is tentatively TRBD1 or TRBD2 (5 bases each). In germline, CDR1 is MDHEN, CDR2 SYDVKM. This CDR3 is 14 amino acids long. Trimming stripped 6 bases from V and 6 bases from J, with 14 bases between. The CDR3 DNA is TGTGCCAGCAGGTCCTCCTGGGGACCCGGGGAGCTGTTTTTT. Amino acids: CASRSSWGPGELFF. Full variable domain (remainder filled in from reference TRBV28 and TRBJ2-2): DVKVTQSSRYLVKRTGEKVFLECVQDMDHENMFWYRQDPGLGLRLIYFSYDVKMKEKGDIPEGYSVSREKKERFSLILESASTNQTSMYLCASRSSWGPGELFFGEGSRLTVL.

The chain is built from TRBV7-2 and TRBJ2-1; TRBD1 matches 8 bases. Looked up from germline, CDR1 is SGHTA and CDR2 is FQGNSA. CDR3 length equals 16 residues. V lost 1 base, J lost 5 bases, and 7 bases stayed unmatched. CDR3 residues: CASSLVRRGQDNEQFF. CDR3 bases: TGTGCCAGCAGCTTAGTCCGTCGGGGACAGGACAATGAGCAGTTCTTC.

In this sample, this clone turned up a few times. The rearrangement uses TRBV29-1 and TRBJ1-1, with D maybe TRBD1 (6 bases). This CDR3 has 12 amino acids. Trimming removed 6 bases from V and 1 base from J, with 9 bases in between. Looked up from germline, CDR1 is SQVTM and CDR2 is ANQGSEA. The CDR3 coding sequence is TGCAGCGTCATACAGGGGAACACTGAAGCTTTCTTT. It is translated as CSVIQGNTEAFF.

V usage is TRBV10-3 and J usage is TRBJ1-4; TRBD1 agrees at 7 bases. The CDR3 is made up of 16 amino acids. Germline V lookup: CDR1 ENHRY, CDR2 SYGVKD. After removal of 4 bases from V and 2 bases from J, the junction contained 7 bases not matched to a gene. CDR3 bases: TGTGCCATCAGTGCCCGCGAGACAGGGACTAATGAAAAACTGTTTTTT. It encodes CAISARETGTNEKLFF.

The V and J genes are TRBV7-9 and TRBJ2-3; D is unclear. Per germline, CDR1 SEHNR and CDR2 FQNEAQ (reference sequence). V was shortened by 3 bases and J by 3 bases, with 10 bases between the two germline ends. The CDR3 has 14 residues. The CDR3: CASSFEQLTDTQYF. The DNA of the CDR3 is TGTGCCAGCAGCTTTGAGCAGCTTACAGATACGCAGTATTTT.

This clone was picked up a small number of times. The chain uses TRBV7-2 and TRBJ1-1; maybe TRBD1 (5 bases). This CDR3 region has 14 residues. The V gene lost 3 bases and the J gene lost 7 bases, with 15 bases spanning the gap. Looked up from germline, CDR1 is SGHTA and CDR2 is FQGNSA. CDR3 bases: TGTGCCAGCAGCTTTCGAGGGGCTGGGAATGAAGCTTTCTTT. Residues: CASSFRGAGNEAFF. The complete variable domain, with remaining parts taken from reference TRBV7-2 and TRBJ1-1, reads GAGVSQSPSNKVTEKGKDVELRCDPISGHTALYWYRQSLGQGLEFLIYFQGNSAPDKSGLPSDRFSAERTGGSVSTLTIQRTQQEDSAVYLCASSFRGAGNEAFFGQGTRLTVV.

This chain uses TRBV18 with TRBJ1-1, with a possible D match to TRBD1 (5 bases). The CDR3 sequence is 17 residues long. Per the germline V gene, CDR1 is KGHSH and CDR2 is LQKENI. V shed 0 bases and J shed 4 bases, with 18 bases lying between them. The CDR3 DNA reads TGTGCCAGCTCACCACCGGGGGGATTGTTGGAAAGCACTGAAGCTTTCTTT. Translation: CASSPPGGLLESTEAFF.

As to this clone: The sample contains more than one DNA sequence encoding this CDR3. This chain joins TRBV2 and TRBJ2-7; D remains unclear. This CDR3 is built from 11 residues. V gave up 6 bases and J gave up 3 bases, with 6 bases separating them. Germline V lookup: CDR1 SNHLY, CDR2 FYNNEI. The CDR3 spells CASSLVYEQYF. In DNA, the CDR3 is TGTGCCAGCAGCCTGGTCTACGAGCAGTACTTC.

This clone was counted between two and nine times. The CDR3 nucleotides read TGTGCCAGTAGTATGGAGGGACAGGGCGAGCAGTACTTC. As protein: CASSMEGQGEQYF. The J gene is TRBJ2-7, the V gene TRBV19; 9 bases are shared with TRBD1. V was clipped by 3 bases and J by 6 bases; unmatched bases: 3. Germline CDR1 LNHDA, CDR2 SQIVND (reference sequence). This CDR3 has 13 amino acids.

The chain carries TRBV6-1 and TRBJ1-5; D remains ambiguous. This CDR3 has 12 amino acids. V gave up 6 bases and J gave up 9 bases, with 12 bases separating them. Germline V gene data show CDR1 as MNHNS and CDR2 as SASEGT. CDR3 coding DNA: TGTGCCAGCAGGGGCCCTCGTGGGCCCCAGCATTTT. This gives the protein CASRGPRGPQHF.

The chain is built from TRBV13 and TRBJ2-7; D remains unclear. The V gene's germline CDR1 is PRHDT and CDR2 FYEKMQ (reference sequence). V shed 2 bases and J shed 3 bases, with 11 bases lying between them. This CDR3 contains 14 residues. The CDR3 protein is CASSLRLVGYEQYF. The CDR3 DNA reads TGTGCCAGCAGCTTACGGCTAGTCGGCTACGAGCAGTACTTC.

Only a few counts were recorded for this clone. The rearrangement uses TRBV11-1 and TRBJ1-1; the D gene is possibly TRBD1 (6 bases). V gave up 6 bases and J gave up 7 bases, with 9 bases separating them. The CDR3 sequence is 11 residues long. From germline, CDR1 is SGHAT and CDR2 FQDESV (reference sequence). The CDR3 loop reads CASSHRDEAFF. CDR3 coding DNA: TGTGCCAGCAGTCACAGGGATGAAGCTTTCTTT.

The chain combines TRBV5-4 with TRBJ1-1; the match to TRBD1 covers 7 bases. V was clipped by 4 bases and J by 6 bases; unmatched bases: 9. The CDR3 has 14 residues. CDR1 and CDR2 (germline): SGHNT, YYREEE (reference sequence). The CDR3 is CASSETGFGAEAFF. In DNA, the CDR3 is TGTGCCAGCAGCGAGACAGGGTTTGGCGCTGAAGCTTTCTTT.

V and J are TRBV7-2 and TRBJ1-1; 8 bases map to TRBD1. There are 16 residues in the CDR3. The V segment lost 5 bases and the J segment 0 bases; nucleotides outside the gene matches: 8. The germline CDR1 and CDR2 sequences are SGHTA and FQGNSA. The CDR3 DNA follows: TGTGCCAGCAGCGACAGGGGAGGAAGGTTGAACACTGAAGCTTTCTTT. It codes for CASSDRGGRLNTEAFF.